These 18 T cell receptor beta chains were all obtained from the same sample, sequenced in a study of cytomegalovirus exposure and HLA in healthy donors. It was with 60 Vbeta and 13 Jbeta primers that the PCR ran. The protocol was immunoSEQ multiplex PCR, while the TCRdb copy is restricted to in-frame clones and leaves out a portion. Of 100,000 to 150,000 clones in the sample, 78% were seen once. The sequenced sample consisted of PBMCs. The origin of the receptors is a woman aged 40 to 50 in good health and CMV-seronegative.

The rearrangement uses TRBV7-6 and TRBJ2-5; TRBD1 matches 9 bases. Gene TRBJ2-7 matches the end of the DNA better, so the J call may be wrong. Germline values: CDR1 SGHVS, CDR2 FNYEAQ. The CDR3 is 15 amino acids. CDR3 protein: CASSLEDRGSYEQYF. In DNA form, the CDR3 reads TGTGCCAGCAGCTTAGAGGACAGGGGTTCCTACGAGCAGTACTTC.

This chain connects TRBV5-1 to TRBJ2-5; 7 nucleotides agree with TRBD1. The J call may be wrong; the DNA end is better matched by TRBJ2-7. Germline V lookup: CDR1 SGHRS, CDR2 YFSETQ. The CDR3 runs 15 residues. The CDR3 loop is CASSLVAGGSYEQYF. The CDR3 DNA reads TGCGCCAGCAGCTTGGTTGCAGGGGGTTCCTACGAGCAGTACTTC.

The CDR3, as DNA: TGTGCCAGCGCGGGCAGACAGGGGCTTTACTACGAGCAGTACTTC. Amino acids: CASAGRQGLYYEQYF. V gene TRBV6-6 combines with J gene TRBJ2-7; TRBD1 agrees at 8 bases. Germline-derived CDR1 and CDR2 are MNHNY and SVGAGI (reference sequence). The CDR3 covers 15 residues. The V gene end was trimmed by 8 bases and the J gene end by 3 bases; junction bases not matched to a gene: 12.

The chain employs TRBV28 and TRBJ2-1; 9 nucleotides agree with TRBD1. V lost 7 bases, J lost 12 bases, and 7 bases stayed unmatched. The CDR3 runs 12 residues. Per germline, CDR1 MDHEN and CDR2 SYDVKM. Written as DNA, the CDR3 is TGTGCCAGCACCCTGGGACAGGGTTTGCAGTTCTTC. Its protein product is CASTLGQGLQFF.

This rearrangement joins TRBV30 to TRBJ2-7, with 7 bases aligning to TRBD1. CDR3 size: 14 residues. Germline V lookup: CDR1 GTSNPN, CDR2 SVGIG (reference sequence). After removal of 0 bases from V and 7 bases from J, the junction contained 9 bases not matched to a gene. The CDR3 is CAWSVRQGLVEQYF. The CDR3 region has the DNA TGTGCCTGGAGTGTACGACAGGGTCTTGTGGAGCAGTACTTC.

The V and J genes are TRBV28 and TRBJ2-7; TRBD2 agrees at 9 bases. Germline CDR1 and CDR2: MDHEN and SYDVKM. Trimming at V came to 6 bases and at J to 3 bases, leaving 6 bases not matched to a gene. This CDR3 has 14 amino acids. CDR3 sequence reads: CASSPSGDYYEQYF. In nucleotides, the CDR3 is TGTGCCAGCAGCCCTAGCGGGGATTACTACGAGCAGTACTTC.

The V and J genes are TRBV19 and TRBJ1-1, with D maybe TRBD1 (5 bases). The CDR3 loop spans 17 amino acids. Per the germline V gene, CDR1 is LNHDA and CDR2 is SQIVND (reference sequence). V was trimmed by 7 bases and J by 0 bases, leaving 21 bases between them. The CDR3 DNA reads as TGTGCCAGTACATCTATTCCAGGGCCCCCGATGAACACTGAAGCTTTCTTT. Amino acids: CASTSIPGPPMNTEAFF. The full variable domain, in which reference TRBV19 and TRBJ1-1 provide the parts outside the CDR3, is DGGITQSPKYLFRKEGQNVTLSCEQNLNHDAMYWYRQDPGQGLRLIYYSQIVNDFQKGDIAEGYSVSREKKESFPLTVTSAQKNPTAFYLCASTSIPGPPMNTEAFFGQGTRLTVV.

V gene TRBV27 combines with J gene TRBJ1-4, with D possibly TRBD1 on 5 matching bases. V lost 2 bases to trimming and J lost 3 bases, with 13 bases between them. The CDR3 covers 16 residues. Germline values: CDR1 MNHEY, CDR2 SMNVEV (reference sequence). CDR3 sequence: CASSLVGDGANEKLFF. In nucleotides, the CDR3 is TGTGCCAGCAGTTTAGTAGGGGATGGTGCTAATGAAAAACTGTTTTTT.

This clone was seen a single time. The chain has TRBV27 and TRBJ2-1; 9 bases align to TRBD2. The germline gives CDR1 MNHEY, CDR2 SMNVEV (reference sequence). J lost 6 bases, V lost 6 bases, and 6 bases had no gene match. The CDR3 is made up of 14 amino acids. The CDR3 DNA reads as TGTGCCAGCAGGGCGGGAGGGAAACTCAATGAGCAGTTCTTC. It codes for CASRAGGKLNEQFF.

The rearrangement links TRBV5-1 to TRBJ1-1; 8 bases align to TRBD1. Germline assignment: CDR1 SGHRS and CDR2 YFSETQ. This CDR3 spans 17 amino acids. V dropped 0 bases and J dropped 1; count of bases not matched to a gene: 8. CDR3 DNA: TGCGCCAGCAGCTTGGGCTTTTTAACAGGGGGGAACACTGAAGCTTTCTTT. Protein: CASSLGFLTGGNTEAFF.

This sequence joins TRBV7-6 and TRBJ2-1; D is perhaps TRBD2 (6 bases). The CDR3 length is 13 residues. Germline CDR1 and CDR2: SGHVS and FNYEAQ. V lost 0 bases, J lost 7 bases, and 7 bases lay in between. DNA for the CDR3: TGTGCCAGCAGCTTAGCGGAGGGGAATGAGCAGTTCTTC. Translation gives CASSLAEGNEQFF.

This clone has more than one count but fewer than ten. The chain carries TRBV27 and TRBJ1-2; D not resolved. The V gene's germline CDR1 is MNHEY and CDR2 SMNVEV (reference sequence). This CDR3 has 13 residues. V lost 6 bases and J 4 bases, leaving 12 bases between the germline ends. The CDR3 nucleotides are TGTGCCAGCAGGCCACATAGCGGCTATGGCTACACCTTC. It yields the protein CASRPHSGYGYTF.

CDR3 sequence (DNA): TGTGCCAGCAGCGTAAGAGCCAATCAGCCCCAGCATTTT. Translating gives CASSVRANQPQHF. The V gene is TRBV9, the J gene TRBJ1-5; D is unclear. CDR1 is SGDLS and CDR2 is YYNGEE in the germline V gene. Deletions cut 1 base from V and 3 bases from J, with 5 bases between. The CDR3 extends over 13 amino acids.

V gene TRBV10-2 combines with J gene TRBJ2-4; 10 bases map to TRBD1. CDR3 length: 12 amino acids. Germline CDR1 WSHSY, CDR2 SAAADI. J lost 15 bases, V lost 0 bases, and 2 bases had no gene match. The CDR3 nucleotides are TGCGCCAGCAGTGAGTCGGGGGACAGGGGGTACTTC. It codes for CASSESGDRGYF.

The rearrangement uses TRBV7-8 and TRBJ1-2, with 8 bases aligning to TRBD1. The CDR3 runs 15 residues. Looked up from germline, CDR1 is SGHVS and CDR2 is FQNEAQ. J was trimmed by 3 bases and V by 3 bases; bases with no gene match: 6. The CDR3 bases are TGTGCCAGCAGCTTCCTGGACAGGGCCGACTATGGCTACACCTTC. It encodes CASSFLDRADYGYTF. The full variable domain, its missing parts supplied by reference TRBV7-8 and TRBJ1-2, is GAGVSQSPRYKVAKRGQDVALRCDPISGHVSLFWYQQALGQGPEFLTYFQNEAQLDKSGLPSDRFFAERPEGSVSTLKIQRTQQEDSAVYLCASSFLDRADYGYTFGSGTRLTVV.

The chain carries TRBV18 and TRBJ1-5; 8 nucleotides agree with TRBD1. CDR1 KGHSH and CDR2 LQKENI come from the germline V gene. This CDR3 comprises 14 residues. With V trimmed by 5 bases and J by 5 bases, 5 bases remained unmatched. CDR3 protein: CASSTDREDQPQHF. In nucleotides, the CDR3 is TGTGCCAGCTCAACGGACAGGGAGGATCAGCCCCAGCATTTT.

The chain has TRBV7-9 and TRBJ2-1, with D maybe TRBD1 (6 bases). Trimming left V 5 bases short and J 5 bases short, with 16 bases between. Germline CDR1 is SEHNR and CDR2 is FQNEAQ (reference sequence). This CDR3 comprises 15 residues. The CDR3 nucleotides read TGTGCCAGCAGCCGTACAGGGTTCCGAAACAATGAGCAGTTCTTC. Encoded protein: CASSRTGFRNNEQFF.

V and J are TRBV18 and TRBJ1-1; no clear D gene. V was cut by 2 bases and J by 4 bases, with 17 bases left in between. The CDR3 spans 16 residues. The V gene's germline CDR1 is KGHSH and CDR2 LQKENI. CDR3 DNA sequence: TGTGCCAGCTCACCAGAGTATCCCCCCCGGGGCACTGAAGCTTTCTTT. It is translated as CASSPEYPPRGTEAFF.